The 5 T cell receptor beta chains in this list originate from one sample, sequenced in a study of blood T cell repertoires in COVID-19. Produced via immunoSEQ multiplex PCR; TCRdb's table is partial and in-frame only. Among over 40,000 clones listed, around nine tenths were seen once. What was sequenced was peripheral blood. Receptor source: a woman aged 80 or over with acute or convalescent COVID-19.

The V call is TRBV7-9, the J call TRBJ2-1, with 9 bases lining up with TRBD1. V dropped 1 base and J dropped 7; count of bases not matched to a gene: 8. Per the germline V gene, CDR1 is SEHNR and CDR2 is FQNEAQ (reference sequence). The CDR3 runs to 16 residues. The CDR3 bases are TGTGCCAGCAGCTTAGGGACCGGACAGGGGAGGAATGAGCAGTTCTTC. It yields the protein CASSLGTGQGRNEQFF.

The CDR3 sequence: CASSPPGTVNTEAFF. The CDR3 DNA follows: TGTGCCAGCAGCCCCCCAGGGACAGTGAACACTGAAGCTTTCTTT. V and J are TRBV7-9 and TRBJ1-1; 7 bases map to TRBD1. CDR1 is SEHNR, CDR2 FQNEAQ, per germline (reference sequence). The CDR3 runs 15 residues. V shed 5 bases, J shed 0 bases, and the junction held 6 bases outside the gene matches.

The chain uses TRBV3-1 (or the pseudogene TRBV3-2) and TRBJ1-2; 8 positions match TRBD1. Trimming removed 3 bases from V and 8 bases from J; junction bases left unmatched: 5. Germline values: CDR1 LGHDT, CDR2 YNNKEL (reference sequence). CDR3 length: 13 amino acids. The CDR3 is CASSQARGLGYTF. DNA of the CDR3: TGTGCCAGCAGCCAGGCCAGGGGGCTAGGCTACACCTTC.

V is TRBV6-5 and J is TRBJ2-7, with D maybe TRBD1 (5 bases). The CDR3 is 15 residues long. Looked up from germline, CDR1 is MNHEY and CDR2 is SVGAGI. Trimming stripped 6 bases from V and 0 bases from J, with 15 bases between. In DNA, the CDR3 is TGTGCCAGCAGGTTGGCGGATGGGGCCTCCTACGAGCAGTACTTC. Protein sequence: CASRLADGASYEQYF.

The V gene is TRBV7-9, the J gene TRBJ2-1; 9 bases are a match to TRBD2. The CDR3 extends over 17 amino acids. Germline V gene sequence: CDR1 SEHNR, CDR2 FQNEAQ (reference sequence). The V gene end was trimmed by 5 bases and the J gene end by 1 base; junction bases not matched to a gene: 9. The CDR3 sequence is CASSRGRAGGSYNEQFF. The CDR3 nucleotides read TGTGCCAGCAGCCGCGGGAGGGCCGGGGGGTCCTACAATGAGCAGTTCTTC.